The entry below describes one TCR beta chain. The antigen is undetermined. The V gene's germline CDR1 is SEHNR and CDR2 FQNEAQ (reference sequence). Unmatched junction bases numbered 10, after V lost 5 bases and J lost 5 bases. The CDR3 is 15 residues long. The sample is drawn from a study of shared clonotypes between healthy human individuals. Study background: For every donor, three CD4 naive, three CD4 memory, two CD8 naive and one CD8 memory plates were used.

Whole-study results and caveats: Tissues were not sampled, only blood, and their repertoires likely differ. Roughly 5.3% of naive CD4 clonotypes were common to a handful of donors.

The naive CD8 population came from CD45RO-negative cells selected for CCR7, without terminally differentiated effector memory CD45RA+ cells. Every immunoSEQ plate was one replicate of a subset's evenly spread DNA. TCRdb's copy holds only in-frame clones and misses some; the assay was immunoSEQ multiplex PCR. Of more than 2 million clones listed, about 95% are singletons. The chain combines TRBV7-9 with TRBJ2-3, with 7 bases that match TRBD1. This receptor was obtained from a man aged 18 to 29 in good health. Sequenced input: naive CD8+ T cells sorted from blood. CDR3 residues: CASSKPRGREDTQYF. The CDR3 nucleotides read TGTGCCAGCAGCAAACCGAGGGGGCGAGAAGATACGCAGTATTTT.